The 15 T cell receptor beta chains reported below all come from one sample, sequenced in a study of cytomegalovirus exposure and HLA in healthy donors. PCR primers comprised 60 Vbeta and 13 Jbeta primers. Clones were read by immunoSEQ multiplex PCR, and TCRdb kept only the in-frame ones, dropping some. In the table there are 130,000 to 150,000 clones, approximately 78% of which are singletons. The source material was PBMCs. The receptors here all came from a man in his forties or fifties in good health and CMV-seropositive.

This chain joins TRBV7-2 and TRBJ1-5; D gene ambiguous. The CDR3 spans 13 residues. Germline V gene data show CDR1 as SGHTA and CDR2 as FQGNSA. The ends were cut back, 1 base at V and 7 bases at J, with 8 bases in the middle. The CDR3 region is CASSLEREQPQHF. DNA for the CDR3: TGTGCCAGCAGCTTAGAAAGGGAGCAGCCCCAGCATTTT.

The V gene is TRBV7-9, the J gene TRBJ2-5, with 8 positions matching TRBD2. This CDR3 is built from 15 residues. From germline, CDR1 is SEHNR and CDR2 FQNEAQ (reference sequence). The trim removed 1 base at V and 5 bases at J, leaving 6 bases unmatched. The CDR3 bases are TGTGCCAGCAGCTTAGTCGGGGGGGCTCAGGAGACCCAGTACTTC. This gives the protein CASSLVGGAQETQYF.

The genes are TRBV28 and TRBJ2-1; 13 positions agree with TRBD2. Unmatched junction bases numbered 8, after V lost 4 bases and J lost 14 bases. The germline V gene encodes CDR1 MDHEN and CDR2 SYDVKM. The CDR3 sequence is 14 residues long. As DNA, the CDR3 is TGTGCCAGCAGTTGGCGGACTAGCGGGAGTTGGGAGTTCTTC. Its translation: CASSWRTSGSWEFF.

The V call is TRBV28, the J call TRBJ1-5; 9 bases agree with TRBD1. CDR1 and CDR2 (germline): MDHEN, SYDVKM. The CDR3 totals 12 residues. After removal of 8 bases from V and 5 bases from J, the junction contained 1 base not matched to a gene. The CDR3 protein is CASWDRDQPQHF. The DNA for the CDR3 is TGTGCCAGCTGGGACAGGGATCAGCCCCAGCATTTT.

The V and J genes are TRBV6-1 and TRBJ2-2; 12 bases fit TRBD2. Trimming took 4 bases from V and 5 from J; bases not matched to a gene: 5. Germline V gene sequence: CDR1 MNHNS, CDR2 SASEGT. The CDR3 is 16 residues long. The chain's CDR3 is CASSVLAGGRTGELFF. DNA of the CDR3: TGTGCCAGCAGTGTCCTAGCGGGAGGGCGGACCGGGGAGCTGTTTTTT.

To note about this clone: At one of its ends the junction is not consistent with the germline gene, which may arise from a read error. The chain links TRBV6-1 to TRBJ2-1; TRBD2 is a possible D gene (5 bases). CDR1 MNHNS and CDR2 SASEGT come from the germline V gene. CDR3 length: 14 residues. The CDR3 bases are TGTGCCAGCAGCGAAGGGAGCTCCTACAATGAGCAGTTCTTC. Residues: CASSEGSSYNEQFF.

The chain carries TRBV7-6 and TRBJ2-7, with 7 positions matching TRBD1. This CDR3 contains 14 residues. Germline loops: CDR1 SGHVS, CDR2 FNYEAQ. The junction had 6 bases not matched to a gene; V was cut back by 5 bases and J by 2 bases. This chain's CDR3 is CASSRQGSAYEQYF. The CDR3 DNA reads TGTGCCAGCAGCCGACAGGGTTCGGCCTACGAGCAGTACTTC. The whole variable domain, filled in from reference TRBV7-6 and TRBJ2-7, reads GAGVSQSPRYKVTKRGQDVALRCDPISGHVSLYWYRQALGQGPEFLTYFNYEAQQDKSGLPNDRFSAERPEGSISTLTIQRTEQRDSAMYRCASSRQGSAYEQYFGPGTRLTVT.

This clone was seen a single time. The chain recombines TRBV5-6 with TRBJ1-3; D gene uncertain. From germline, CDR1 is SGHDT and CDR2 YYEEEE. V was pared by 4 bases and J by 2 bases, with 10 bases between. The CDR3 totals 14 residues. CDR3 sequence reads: CASSPTGTGNTIYF. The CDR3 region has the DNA TGTGCCAGCAGCCCCACGGGGACTGGAAACACCATATATTTT.

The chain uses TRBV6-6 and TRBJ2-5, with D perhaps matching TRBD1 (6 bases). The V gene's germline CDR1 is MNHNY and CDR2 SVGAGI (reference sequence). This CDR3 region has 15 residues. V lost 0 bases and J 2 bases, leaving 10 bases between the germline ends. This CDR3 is CASSYSGQEQETQYF. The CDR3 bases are TGTGCCAGCAGTTACTCGGGACAAGAACAAGAGACCCAGTACTTC.

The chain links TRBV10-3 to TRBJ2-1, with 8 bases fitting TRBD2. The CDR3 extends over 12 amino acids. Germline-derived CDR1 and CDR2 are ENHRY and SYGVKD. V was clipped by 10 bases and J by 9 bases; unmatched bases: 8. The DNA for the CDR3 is TGTGCCACAATGGAGCGGGAGAGTGAGCAGTTCTTC. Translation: CATMERESEQFF.

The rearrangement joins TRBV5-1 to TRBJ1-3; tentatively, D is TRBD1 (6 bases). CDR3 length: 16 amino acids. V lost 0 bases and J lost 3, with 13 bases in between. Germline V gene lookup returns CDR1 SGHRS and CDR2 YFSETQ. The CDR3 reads CASSLVGAPYGNTIYF. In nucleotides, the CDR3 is TGCGCCAGCAGCTTGGTGGGGGCTCCGTATGGAAACACCATATATTTT.

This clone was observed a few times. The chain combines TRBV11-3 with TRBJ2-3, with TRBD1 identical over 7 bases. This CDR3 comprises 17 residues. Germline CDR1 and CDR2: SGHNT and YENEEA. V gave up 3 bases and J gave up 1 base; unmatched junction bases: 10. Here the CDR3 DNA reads TGTGCCAGCAGCTTCTCGACCGGGACAGAAGGCACAGATACGCAGTATTTT. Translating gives CASSFSTGTEGTDTQYF.

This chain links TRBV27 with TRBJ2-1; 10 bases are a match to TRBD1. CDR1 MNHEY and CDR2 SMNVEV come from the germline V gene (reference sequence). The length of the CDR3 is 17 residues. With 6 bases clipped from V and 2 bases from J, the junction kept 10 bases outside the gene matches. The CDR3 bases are TGTGCCAGCAGCATTCACATGACAGGGGGCACCTACAATGAGCAGTTCTTC. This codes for CASSIHMTGGTYNEQFF.

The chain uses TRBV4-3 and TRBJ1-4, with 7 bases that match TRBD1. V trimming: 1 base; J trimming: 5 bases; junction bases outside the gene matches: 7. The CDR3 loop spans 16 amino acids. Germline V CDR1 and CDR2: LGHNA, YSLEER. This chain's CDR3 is CASSQVSAGGNEKLFF. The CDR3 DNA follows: TGCGCCAGCAGCCAAGTATCTGCAGGGGGAAATGAAAAACTGTTTTTT.

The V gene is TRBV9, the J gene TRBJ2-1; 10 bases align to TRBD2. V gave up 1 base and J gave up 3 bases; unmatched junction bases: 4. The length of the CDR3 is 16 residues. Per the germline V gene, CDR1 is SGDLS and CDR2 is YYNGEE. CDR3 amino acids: CASSVRTSGLYNEQFF. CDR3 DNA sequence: TGTGCCAGCAGCGTAAGGACTAGCGGTCTCTACAATGAGCAGTTCTTC. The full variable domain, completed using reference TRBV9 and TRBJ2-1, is DSGVTQTPKHLITATGQRVTLRCSPRSGDLSVYWYQQSLDQGLQFLIQYYNGEERAKGNILERFSAQQFPDLHSELNLSSLELGDSALYFCASSVRTSGLYNEQFFGPGTRLTVL.